A selection of T cell receptor beta chains follows, all from one sample in a study of blood T cell repertoires in COVID-19. Clones were read by immunoSEQ multiplex PCR, and TCRdb kept only the in-frame ones, dropping some. Of a few hundred thousand clones listed, around 84% are singletons. The sequencing sample was made of peripheral blood. Every receptor here comes from a human donor with acute or convalescent COVID-19. The donor label of this sample is uncertain. The CDR3 runs from the conserved cysteine through the conserved F or W. A D gene is named only where the DNA matches it firmly. Clone size, where shown, is once, few, many, or a class for clones that have expanded.

cdr3_nt cdr3_aa j_call clone_size d_call v_call
TGTGCCAGCAGTGAAGGAGACCGCGGGACTTACCGCGGGAGAAACACCATATATTTT CASSEGDRGTYRGRNTIYF TRBJ1-3 - - TRBV6-1
TGTGCCAGTAGTATAGGATCGCGTAACTATGGCTACACCTTC CASSIGSRNYGYTF TRBJ1-2 - - TRBV19
TGTGCCAGCAGGCGAGGGGACAGGACGGACGAGCAGTACTTC CASRRGDRTDEQYF TRBJ2-7 - TRBD1 TRBV7-9
TGTGCCAGCAGCCAGAGGCGGGGCTATGGCTACACCTTC CASSQRRGYGYTF TRBJ1-2 - - TRBV12-3/TRBV12-4
TGTGCCTGGGGCTCCGGTCCCGGGGAGCTGTTTTTT CAWGSGPGELFF TRBJ2-2 - - TRBV30
TGTGCCAGCTCACCACCCGGGACTAATCACAATGAGCAGTTCTTC CASSPPGTNHNEQFF TRBJ2-1 - TRBD2 TRBV18
TGTGCCACCTCGGGACAGGCCTTTTCAACCCTCCACTTT CATSGQAFSTLHF TRBJ1-6 - TRBD1 TRBV6-5
TGTGCCAGCAGATCCCTAAGGACAGATTATAATTCACCCCTCCACTTT CASRSLRTDYNSPLHF TRBJ1-6 - - TRBV27
TGTGCCAGCAGCCTACAGAGGAACACTGAAGCTTTCTTT CASSLQRNTEAFF TRBJ1-1 - - TRBV7-2
TGTGCCAGCAGAACAGGATACAATGAGCAGTTCTTC CASRTGYNEQFF TRBJ2-1 - - TRBV12-3/TRBV12-4
TGTGCCAGCAGCCAGGGAACAGGGGGCATAGTAGAGACCCAGTACTTC CASSQGTGGIVETQYF TRBJ2-5 - TRBD1 TRBV7-9
TGTGCCATCAGTGACAGGGGCACTGAAGCTTTCTTT CAISDRGTEAFF TRBJ1-1 - - TRBV10-3
TGTGCCAGCAGCCGGGGAGGGAATGAAAAACTGTTTTTT CASSRGGNEKLFF TRBJ1-4 - - TRBV7-2
TGTGCCAGCTCACCAGCGGGACTAGCGGGGAAAAGCACAGATACGCAGTATTTT CASSPAGLAGKSTDTQYF TRBJ2-3 - TRBD2 TRBV18
TGCGCCAGCAGAAGGAGGGCGGGCACCCTACAAGAGACCCAGTACTTC CASRRRAGTLQETQYF TRBJ2-5 - - TRBV10-2
TGTGCCAGCAGGGCGGGTAGCCCTAATGAAAAACTGTTTTTT CASRAGSPNEKLFF TRBJ1-4 few - TRBV6-5
TGTGCCAGCTCACGGGGCAATTCACCCCTCCACTTT CASSRGNSPLHF TRBJ1-6 many - TRBV18
TGTGCCACGGGACCGGGAGTCTACAATGAGCAGTTCTTC CATGPGVYNEQFF TRBJ2-1 few - TRBV10-3
TGTGCCAGCAGTTCCCAGGGGTCCTATAGCAATCAGCCCCAGCATTTT CASSSQGSYSNQPQHF TRBJ1-5 - - TRBV6-5
TGTGCCAGCAGGGAGGGACGGCAAAACTATGGCTACACCTTC CASREGRQNYGYTF TRBJ1-2 - - TRBV2
TGCGCCAGCAGCTTGGCGGGGGGGCAAGAGACCCAGTACTTC CASSLAGGQETQYF TRBJ2-5 few TRBD2 TRBV5-1
TGTGCCAGCAGCCCTAGTCCGGACAGACCTAATTCACCCCTCCACTTT CASSPSPDRPNSPLHF TRBJ1-6 once - TRBV7-7
TGTGCCAGCAGGGGGGCAGGGGGGAACACCATATATTTT CASRGAGGNTIYF TRBJ1-3 - TRBD1 TRBV2
TGCGCCAGCAGCGGAACCACCACCCGGGGGGGGCTGGGGAGGGACGAGCAGTACTTC CASSGTTTRGGLGRDEQYF TRBJ2-7 - TRBD2 TRBV5-1
TGTGCCAGCAGCTTCGGGACAGGGGGCACTGAAGCTTTCTTT CASSFGTGGTEAFF TRBJ1-1 - TRBD1 TRBV7-8
TGCAGCGTGCTACGGGACAGCTATGGCTACACCTTC CSVLRDSYGYTF TRBJ1-2 - TRBD1 TRBV29-1
TGTGCCAGTACCTCCAGGGGCCCCTTATCCTACGAGCAGTACTTC CASTSRGPLSYEQYF TRBJ2-7 - - TRBV28
TGTGCCACCAGTGATCCTGAGAGGGTAGATGAGCAGTTCTTC CATSDPERVDEQFF TRBJ2-1 - - TRBV24-1
TGCGCCAGCAGACCAACAGGGGGCGACCCCTTCGGCATTCAGTACTTC CASRPTGGDPFGIQYF TRBJ2-4 few TRBD1 TRBV5-1
TGTGCCAGCACCCGGGACAGGGGTTTTTCACCCCTCCACTTT CASTRDRGFSPLHF TRBJ1-6 - TRBD1 TRBV3-1/TRBV3-2
TGTGCCAGCAGGCAGCAGGGAGGATCACCCCTCCACTTT CASRQQGGSPLHF TRBJ1-6 - - TRBV28
TGTGCCACCCCGGGACAGGGGGCTGGAGAGCAGTACTTC CATPGQGAGEQYF TRBJ2-7 many TRBD1 TRBV2
TGTGCCAGCACGATCCTCAGTCAGGGGCGCACCGCTGAAGCTTTCTTT CASTILSQGRTAEAFF TRBJ1-1 - - TRBV2
TGTGCCAGCAGCCCCCTGATGGGGGCGGGCAATGAGCAGTTCTTC CASSPLMGAGNEQFF TRBJ2-1 once - TRBV9
TGTGCCAGCAGCTTACTCGGGCAGGGCCGGACCGGGGAGCTGTTTTTT CASSLLGQGRTGELFF TRBJ2-2 - - TRBV5-6
TGTGCCAGCAGCCGGGAGTGGGGGAGTCGGGGGGAGCTGTTTTTT CASSREWGSRGELFF TRBJ2-2 - - TRBV7-2
TGTGCCAGCAGCTATGACAGATTCCAAGCTTTCTTT CASSYDRFQAFF TRBJ1-1 - - TRBV12-3/TRBV12-4
TGTGCCAGCAGTTTCGGGGACAGGACAAATGAGCAGTTCTTC CASSFGDRTNEQFF TRBJ2-1 - TRBD1 TRBV27
TGCGCCAGCAGCATGGGAGGGACCTATAATTCACCCCTCCACTTT CASSMGGTYNSPLHF TRBJ1-6 - - TRBV4-1
TGTGCCAGCAGTGAAGGTAGTCCCACCTACAATGAGCAGTTCTTC CASSEGSPTYNEQFF TRBJ2-1 - - TRBV2
TGTGCCACCAGCAGAGACCCGGGACAGGGCATAGGAGGGCAGTTCTTC CATSRDPGQGIGGQFF TRBJ2-1 few TRBD1 TRBV15
TGTGCCAGCTCACCAGGTATACGGAATGAAAAACTGTTTTTT CASSPGIRNEKLFF TRBJ1-4 - - TRBV18
TGCGCCAGCAGCTTATTCGGGACTAGCGGGGAGAATGAGCAGTTCTTC CASSLFGTSGENEQFF TRBJ2-1 - TRBD2 TRBV5-1
TGTGCCAGCAGCTTCGGAGCCTTACAGGGACCCGGGGAGCTGTTTTTT CASSFGALQGPGELFF TRBJ2-2 - - TRBV7-8
TGTGCCAGTTGTGGACAGGGAATACCCCAAGAGACCCAGTACTTC CASCGQGIPQETQYF TRBJ2-5 - TRBD1 TRBV7-6
TGTGCCAGCAGCTTAGAGTTGGTAGGGACAGCTAGGGAGACCCAGTACTTC CASSLELVGTARETQYF TRBJ2-5 - TRBD1 TRBV11-2
TGTGCCAGCACCTATGACAGGGGTCGGCGCACCGGGGAGCTGTTTTTT CASTYDRGRRTGELFF TRBJ2-2 - TRBD1 TRBV18
TGTGCCAGTAGTACCCATCCCGGGACAGGCCTTGGGCCCCAGCATTTT CASSTHPGTGLGPQHF TRBJ1-5 - TRBD1 TRBV19
TGTGCCAGCAGTGCCCAACAGGGGGCTGGTGAAAAACTGTTTTTT CASSAQQGAGEKLFF TRBJ1-4 - TRBD1 TRBV25-1
TGTGCCAGCAGTTCAGATGCCGGGGCGCAGTATTTT CASSSDAGAQYF TRBJ2-3 - - TRBV12-3/TRBV12-4
TGCGCCAGCAGGTTAGCGGGGGTCACCGGGGAGCTGTTTTTT CASRLAGVTGELFF TRBJ2-2 - TRBD2 TRBV10-1